This record covers a single T cell receptor (beta chain). Method: immunoSEQ multiplex PCR; TCRdb's copy keeps in-frame clones and lacks some. The table shows about 73,000 clones, with about 81% occurring only once. The CDR3 has 18 amino acids. CDR1 and CDR2 from the germline V gene are LGHNA and YSLEER. Trimming shortened V by 0 bases and J by 0 bases, and 15 bases separated the two germline ends. These data come from a study of OX40 agonist ivuxolimab in advanced cancers. The V call is TRBV4-3, the J call TRBJ2-1; tentatively, D is TRBD2 (5 bases). Here the sequenced sample was CD4+ or CD8+ T cells sorted from blood, taken in a trial of the OX40 agonist ivuxolimab. The sequence was collected from an adult with an advanced solid tumor such as melanoma, head and neck, liver or kidney cancer. The CDR3 DNA reads as TGCGCCAGCAGCCAAGAGTCCCCAGCGGTTAACTCCTACAATGAGCAGTTCTTC. It is translated as CASSQESPAVNSYNEQFF.